A single sample is the source of the 27 T cell receptor beta chains below, sequenced in a study of blood T cell repertoires in COVID-19. Sequencing used immunoSEQ multiplex PCR; TCRdb keeps in-frame clones, though not all of them. The sample includes some 320,000 clones, around 87% of them seen just once. Sequenced sample: PBMCs or T cells enriched from blood (not recorded which). The source of these receptors is a woman in her twenties or thirties who had recovered from COVID-19.

Points on this clone: Other DNA variants within this sample encode the same CDR3. The chain has TRBV19 and TRBJ2-7, with D hard to call. The germline CDR1 and CDR2 sequences are LNHDA and SQIVND (reference sequence). V was cut by 3 bases and J by 4 bases, with 4 bases left in between. This CDR3 has 11 amino acids. CDR3 nucleotide sequence: TGTGCCAGTAGTATCGGTTACGAGCAGTACTTC. Its protein is CASSIGYEQYF. The entire variable domain, with the rest obtained from reference TRBV19 and TRBJ2-7, is as follows: DGGITQSPKYLFRKEGQNVTLSCEQNLNHDAMYWYRQDPGQGLRLIYYSQIVNDFQKGDIAEGYSVSREKKESFPLTVTSAQKNPTAFYLCASSIGYEQYFGPGTRLTVT.

The chain employs TRBV30 and TRBJ1-4; 7 bases fit TRBD1. Germline CDR1 reads GTSNPN; CDR2 reads SVGIG (reference sequence). J lost 7 bases, V lost 3 bases, and 5 bases had no gene match. The CDR3 is 13 amino acids. For the CDR3, the DNA is TGTGCCTGGAGGGCCAGGGGGAGTGAAAAACTGTTTTTT. Translated, it gives CAWRARGSEKLFF.

This clone has only one observation. The rearrangement links TRBV5-1 to TRBJ1-1; D not certain. Germline V gene data show CDR1 as SGHRS and CDR2 as YFSETQ. CDR3 size: 14 residues. V shed 0 bases and J shed 1 base, with 7 bases lying between them. CDR3 loop: CASSLDLRNTEAFF. The CDR3 bases are TGCGCCAGCAGCTTGGATTTGAGGAACACTGAAGCTTTCTTT.

V is TRBV2 and J is TRBJ1-4, with a tentative D call TRBD1 (5 bases). CDR1 and CDR2 (germline): SNHLY, FYNNEI. This CDR3 region has 14 residues. Trimming cost V 4 bases and J 8 bases, with 14 bases left between them. The CDR3 DNA sequence: TGTGCCAGCAGTGTTTTAGGGGTAAACGAAAAACTGTTTTTT. It specifies CASSVLGVNEKLFF.

The V call is TRBV9, the J call TRBJ2-1; D might be TRBD1 (6 bases). The V gene lost 0 bases and the J gene lost 6 bases, with 7 bases spanning the gap. Germline lookup yields CDR1 SGDLS and CDR2 YYNGEE. The CDR3 covers 13 residues. The DNA of the CDR3 is TGTGCCAGCAGCGTAGAAGGGGGCAATGAGCAGTTCTTC. Encoded protein: CASSVEGGNEQFF.

This sequence joins TRBV27 and TRBJ1-5; tentative D call: TRBD1 (6 bases). The germline CDR1 and CDR2 sequences are MNHEY and SMNVEV (reference sequence). V gave up 8 bases and J gave up 6 bases, with 17 bases separating them. The CDR3 consists of 14 residues. The chain's CDR3 is CASRRGGLSQPQHF. The CDR3 DNA reads TGTGCCAGCCGGCGAGGGGGTTTAAGTCAGCCCCAGCATTTT.

The chain is built from TRBV5-1 and TRBJ2-4; TRBD2 is a possible D gene (5 bases). The V gene's germline CDR1 is SGHRS and CDR2 YFSETQ. This CDR3 region has 13 residues. V lost 4 bases and J lost 9, with 14 bases in between. CDR3 amino acids: CASSLFRAGIQYF. DNA of the CDR3: TGCGCCAGCAGCCTTTTCCGGGCGGGCATTCAGTACTTC.

The chain links TRBV4-1 to TRBJ1-2; maybe TRBD1 (6 bases). The germline CDR1 and CDR2 sequences are MGHRA and YSYEKL. Between the trimmed V and J ends, which lost 1 base and 0 bases, there was a span of 18 bases. The CDR3 runs to 18 residues. The CDR3 spells CASSQALTGPPTNYGYTF. CDR3 in DNA: TGCGCCAGCAGCCAAGCCCTGACAGGTCCGCCAACTAACTATGGCTACACCTTC.

In this sample, this clone turned up a few times. V usage is TRBV10-3 and J usage is TRBJ2-3; D perhaps matches TRBD2 (5 bases). From germline, CDR1 is ENHRY and CDR2 SYGVKD. The CDR3 covers 18 residues. V was cut by 8 bases and J by 5 bases, with 29 bases left in between. The CDR3, as DNA: TGTGCCATCGGACTGACTAAGGGATCAGACTTCAAGGGAGATACGCAGTATTTT. Translating it yields CAIGLTKGSDFKGDTQYF.

Only a few counts were recorded for this clone. The chain employs TRBV6-2 or TRBV6-3 and TRBJ1-2, with a possible D match to TRBD1 (6 bases). V gave up 5 bases and J gave up 7 bases, with 20 bases separating them. Germline CDR1 reads MNHEY; CDR2 reads SVGEGT. The CDR3 loop spans 15 amino acids. In nucleotides, the CDR3 is TGTGCCAGCAGTCGAGCCGGGACACAGACGGGTGGCTACACCTTC. Protein product: CASSRAGTQTGGYTF.

This clone was detected a few times. V usage is TRBV11-2 and J usage is TRBJ2-1; D might be TRBD2 (6 bases). The germline gives CDR1 SGHAT, CDR2 FQNNGV. This CDR3 has 16 amino acids. V lost 0 bases to trimming and J lost 3 bases, with 12 bases between them. The CDR3 loop is CASSLEGGTLYNEQFF. The DNA for the CDR3 is TGTGCCAGCAGCTTAGAGGGCGGGACCCTCTACAATGAGCAGTTCTTC.

This clone was seen just once. This chain uses TRBV12-3 or TRBV12-4 with TRBJ1-2; D not resolved. The CDR3 consists of 13 residues. The germline V and J ends were trimmed by 2 bases and 2 bases, with 6 bases remaining between them. CDR3 loop: CASSLWPNYGYTF. The CDR3 DNA is TGTGCCAGCAGTTTATGGCCAAACTATGGCTACACCTTC.

V gene TRBV4-3 combines with J gene TRBJ1-1; D perhaps matches TRBD1 (5 bases). The CDR3 sequence is 13 residues long. V lost 2 bases, J lost 3 bases, and 7 bases lay in between. Germline V CDR1 and CDR2: LGHNA, YSLEER. The CDR3 protein is CASSQWGDTEAFF. In nucleotides, the CDR3 is TGCGCCAGCAGCCAATGGGGGGACACTGAAGCTTTCTTT.

This clone was detected only once. This chain joins TRBV29-1 and TRBJ2-3; D is undetermined. The CDR3 runs 13 residues. The V end lost 6 bases, the J end lost 2 bases, and 12 bases lay between the germline ends. The germline V gene encodes CDR1 SQVTM and CDR2 ANQGSEA. The CDR3 spells CSVLRPNTDTQYF. The CDR3 coding sequence is TGCAGCGTCCTACGTCCCAACACAGATACGCAGTATTTT.

The chain uses TRBV5-1 and TRBJ2-2, with a weak D call TRBD2 (6 bases). The CDR3 has 16 residues. Germline assignment: CDR1 SGHRS and CDR2 YFSETQ. The V gene lost 4 bases and the J gene lost 0 bases, with 13 bases spanning the gap. CDR3 protein: CASSLSGLSNTGELFF. The CDR3 nucleotides read TGCGCCAGCAGCCTTTCGGGACTCTCGAACACCGGGGAGCTGTTTTTT.

J is TRBJ2-7 and V is TRBV5-1; D perhaps matches TRBD1 (5 bases). CDR1 is SGHRS and CDR2 is YFSETQ in the germline V gene. V lost 3 bases and J lost 2, with 12 bases in between. The CDR3 loop spans 14 amino acids. The CDR3 reads CASSSQTATYEQYF. CDR3 coding DNA: TGCGCCAGCAGCTCACAGACAGCAACCTACGAGCAGTACTTC.

The V call is TRBV12-3 or TRBV12-4, the J call TRBJ2-1; D unclear. This CDR3 is built from 11 residues. V was shortened by 5 bases and J by 7 bases, with 6 bases between the two germline ends. The CDR3 DNA follows: TGTGCCAGCAGTATGCGGAATGAGCAGTTCTTC. Its protein product is CASSMRNEQFF.

This chain joins TRBV5-5 and TRBJ1-4, with D perhaps TRBD1 (6 bases). In germline, CDR1 is SGHKS, CDR2 YYEKEE (reference sequence). The V gene lost 7 bases and the J gene lost 0 bases, with 10 bases spanning the gap. The CDR3 is made up of 14 amino acids. The CDR3: CASARGSTNEKLFF. For the CDR3, the DNA is TGTGCCAGCGCGAGGGGGTCAACTAATGAAAAACTGTTTTTT.

The J gene is TRBJ1-1, the V gene TRBV19, with D perhaps TRBD1 (5 bases). CDR3 length: 17 amino acids. The V end was cut by 0 bases, the J end by 4 bases, with 18 bases between. CDR1 is LNHDA, CDR2 SQIVND, per germline (reference sequence). The CDR3 here is CASSIEPPAGRGTEAFF. The CDR3 DNA is TGTGCCAGTAGTATAGAACCCCCGGCAGGAAGGGGCACTGAAGCTTTCTTT.

The rearrangement links TRBV28 to TRBJ1-1; 7 bases are a match to TRBD1. This CDR3 has 14 amino acids. Germline values: CDR1 MDHEN, CDR2 SYDVKM. V shed 6 bases, J shed 1 base, and the junction held 5 bases outside the gene matches. The CDR3 loop is CASSNRGGNTEAFF. In nucleotides, the CDR3 is TGTGCCAGCAGCAACAGGGGAGGGAACACTGAAGCTTTCTTT. The full variable domain, with the rest looked up from reference TRBV28 and TRBJ1-1, is DVKVTQSSRYLVKRTGEKVFLECVQDMDHENMFWYRQDPGLGLRLIYFSYDVKMKEKGDIPEGYSVSREKKERFSLILESASTNQTSMYLCASSNRGGNTEAFFGQGTRLTVV.

V is TRBV5-1 and J is TRBJ2-5, with 7 bases matching TRBD2. CDR1 and CDR2 (germline): SGHRS, YFSETQ. With V trimmed by 7 bases and J by 1 base, 4 bases remained unmatched. This CDR3 is 13 amino acids long. As DNA, the CDR3 is TGCGCCAGCTCCTGGGGGGGCCAAGAGACCCAGTACTTC. This sequence encodes CASSWGGQETQYF.

The rearrangement uses TRBV5-1 and TRBJ1-1, with TRBD1 matching 7 bases. Germline CDR1 SGHRS, CDR2 YFSETQ. V shed 4 bases, J shed 5 bases, and the junction held 11 bases outside the gene matches. This CDR3 comprises 15 residues. The CDR3 sequence: CASSPINRGFTEAFF. For the CDR3, the DNA is TGCGCCAGCAGCCCTATTAACAGGGGTTTTACTGAAGCTTTCTTT. The whole variable domain, remainder taken from reference TRBV5-1 and TRBJ1-1, is KAGVTQTPRYLIKTRGQQVTLSCSPISGHRSVSWYQQTPGQGLQFLFEYFSETQRNKGNFPGRFSGRQFSNSRSEMNVSTLELGDSALYLCASSPINRGFTEAFFGQGTRLTVV.

The CDR3 sequence is CASSSTDPGVYGYTF. The CDR3 nucleotides are TGTGCCAGCAGCTCCACTGATCCCGGGGTCTATGGCTACACCTTC. The V call is TRBV7-9, the J call TRBJ1-2, with D unclear. Germline lookup yields CDR1 SEHNR and CDR2 FQNEAQ (reference sequence). The CDR3 consists of 15 residues. V was cut by 4 bases and J by 4 bases, with 16 bases left in between.

V usage is TRBV12-3 or TRBV12-4 and J usage is TRBJ2-5, with D possibly matching TRBD1 (7 bases). The germline V and J ends were trimmed by 7 bases and 5 bases, with 14 bases remaining between them. The CDR3 is 13 residues long. This chain's CDR3 is CASTAGGLETQYF. The CDR3 DNA sequence: TGTGCCAGCACGGCAGGGGGGTTGGAGACCCAGTACTTC.

The chain couples TRBV4-3 to TRBJ1-6, with D perhaps TRBD1 (6 bases). Germline CDR1 LGHNA, CDR2 YSLEER. This CDR3 contains 17 residues. Trimming left V 3 bases short and J 7 bases short, with 19 bases between. CDR3 amino acids: CASSHLGGAGTNSPLHF. CDR3 bases: TGCGCCAGCAGCCATCTAGGGGGGGCGGGTACAAATTCACCCCTCCACTTT.

The CDR3 nucleotides are TGCGCCAGCGCTCCCCCGGCAGGGGATGACTATGGCTACACCTTC. Encoded protein: CASAPPAGDDYGYTF. The J gene is TRBJ1-2, the V gene TRBV10-2; TRBD1 is a possible D gene (6 bases). The CDR3 length is 15 residues. Looked up from germline, CDR1 is WSHSY and CDR2 is SAAADI. The germline V and J ends were trimmed by 8 bases and 3 bases, with 19 bases remaining between them.

The chain employs TRBV18 and TRBJ2-1; 8 bases line up with TRBD2. Germline V gene lookup returns CDR1 KGHSH and CDR2 LQKENI. The junction had 13 bases not matched to a gene; V was cut back by 3 bases and J by 9 bases. This CDR3 has 16 amino acids. CDR3 protein: CASSPSPGTSGGEQFF. In DNA, the CDR3 is TGTGCCAGCTCACCCTCACCCGGGACAAGCGGGGGTGAGCAGTTCTTC.